This T cell receptor beta chain was profiled in a study of siplizumab effects on memory and regulatory T cells. To note about this clone: Its antigen is still unknown.

The study assayed 90,000 to 100,000 TCR templates per sample. Measured with immunoSEQ multiplex PCR; TCRdb has only the in-frame clones, and not every one. The profile shows around 100,000 clones, about 90% of them singletons. The V end lost 1 base, the J end lost 4 bases, and 11 bases lay between the germline ends. Germline lookup yields CDR1 SGDLS and CDR2 YYNGEE. There are 14 residues in the CDR3. General observations from the study: Confirmation was lacking for the suppressive function of proliferating Tregs derived from siplizumab cultures. The diversity of naive T cells seemed greater than that of memory cells, and their alloresponse contribution seemed major. Roughly 75-95% of proliferating CD4+ or CD8+ clones lacked an assignable naive or memory phenotype.

V is TRBV9 and J is TRBJ2-5; D call uncertain. This clonotype was obtained from a human donor in good health. Sequenced: CD4+ T cells sorted from blood. CDR3 region: CASSVRADGETQYF. Written as DNA, the CDR3 is TGTGCCAGCAGCGTAAGGGCAGACGGAGAGACCCAGTACTTC. Using reference TRBV9 and TRBJ2-5 for the parts outside the CDR3, the full variable domain is DSGVTQTPKHLITATGQRVTLRCSPRSGDLSVYWYQQSLDQGLQFLIQYYNGEERAKGNILERFSAQQFPDLHSELNLSSLELGDSALYFCASSVRADGETQYFGPGTRLLVL.